These T cell receptor beta chains were read from a single sample in a study of blood T cell repertoires in COVID-19. Generated by immunoSEQ multiplex PCR, the TCRdb table keeps only in-frame clones and is missing some. The sample shows under 150,000 clones, 70% to 85% of them seen only once. The sample consisted of peripheral blood. The receptors shown here come from a woman of 80 years or more with acute or convalescent COVID-19. The CDR3 runs from the conserved cysteine through the conserved F or W. D genes are given only for firm matches. Clone size is shown for a subset of rows, as once, few, many or a class of expanded clone.

- TRBJ2-3 TRBV30 - TGTGCCTGCCCGGCGGTGGTTGGTACGCAGTATTTT CACPAVVGTQYF
- TRBJ2-7 TRBV19 - TGTGCCAGTAGTATGGGGGGGGCTGGTTACGAGCAGTACTTC CASSMGGAGYEQYF
- TRBJ2-1 TRBV12-5 - TGTGCTAGTGGTCAGGTCCCCAGGCAGAGTTTCAAATACAATGAGCAGTTCTTC CASGQVPRQSFKYNEQFF
TRBD1 TRBJ1-2 TRBV19 few TGTGCCAGTAGTCCTCTGGACAGGGGATATGGCTACACCTTC CASSPLDRGYGYTF
TRBD2 TRBJ2-1 TRBV19 - TGTGCCAGTAGTATAGTGCGACTAGCGGGAGGAAACAATGAGCAGTTCTTC CASSIVRLAGGNNEQFF
- TRBJ1-3 TRBV5-4 - TGTGCCAGCAGCTTAGGGGGCTCTGGAAACACCATATATTTT CASSLGGSGNTIYF
- TRBJ1-2 TRBV9 - TGTGCCAGCAGCGCATTCTATGGCTACACCTTC CASSAFYGYTF
TRBD1 TRBJ1-6 TRBV7-2 medium-sized TGTGCCAGCAGCTTAGCTTCGACAGGGTTTTATTCACCCCTCCACTTT CASSLASTGFYSPLHF
- TRBJ1-4 TRBV7-2 - TGTGCCAGCAGCTCCCAAAGTTCAGGGGCTAATGAAAAACTGTTTTTT CASSSQSSGANEKLFF
TRBD1 TRBJ2-7 TRBV18 - TGTGCCAGCTCACCACGGACAGGGGGGACCTACGAGCAGTACTTC CASSPRTGGTYEQYF
- TRBJ1-1 TRBV10-3 - TGTGCCATCGGGCCCCCGGACACTGAAGCTTTCTTT CAIGPPDTEAFF
- TRBJ1-4 TRBV6-5 - TGTGCCAGCAGGAGAGGGAGATCTAATGAAAAACTGTTTTTT CASRRGRSNEKLFF
- TRBJ1-2 TRBV6-5 - TGTGCCAGCAGTTCGCCTGGGAGTCCTAACTATGGCTACACCTTC CASSSPGSPNYGYTF
- TRBJ2-5 TRBV19 once TGTGCCAGTAGTATAGCGCGCACCCAAGAGACCCAGTACTTC CASSIARTQETQYF
- TRBJ1-5 TRBV7-2 - TGTGCCAGCAGCTTGGGCCTCGGGGGGAGCAATCAGCCCCAGCATTTT CASSLGLGGSNQPQHF
- TRBJ2-1 TRBV7-6 - TGTGCCAGCAGCTTAGACAGATACAATGAGCAGTTCTTC CASSLDRYNEQFF
- TRBJ1-1 TRBV6-5 - TGTGCCAGCAGCCGACGGACAGCAGTAGAAGCTTTCTTT CASSRRTAVEAFF
- TRBJ1-1 TRBV18 - TGTGCCAGCTCACCCGAAGATATGAACGCGGCAAACACTGAAGCTTTCTTT CASSPEDMNAANTEAFF
TRBD1 TRBJ1-2 TRBV9 - TGTGCCAGCAGCGCCCGGACAGGGCCTTGGGCCAACTATGGCTACACCTTC CASSARTGPWANYGYTF
- TRBJ2-2 TRBV19 few TGTGCCAGTAGTATAAACGGTAACACCGGGGAGCTGTTTTTT CASSINGNTGELFF
- TRBJ1-1 TRBV5-1 - TGCGCCAGCAGCGCCCAGGGTCTGCACACTGAAGCTTTCTTT CASSAQGLHTEAFF
- TRBJ1-3 TRBV6-5 - TGTGCCAGCAGGACCGACAGGCCAGAAGGAGACACCATATATTTT CASRTDRPEGDTIYF
- TRBJ1-1 TRBV27 - TGTGCCAGCAGTTTATCTTTCCGGGAAGGGGAAGCTTTCTTT CASSLSFREGEAFF
TRBD1 TRBJ1-1 TRBV9 - TGTGCCAGCAGCGTTCTCGGGACAGGAGGGACTGAAGCTTTCTTT CASSVLGTGGTEAFF
- TRBJ1-1 TRBV2 - TGTGCCAGCAGTGAAAGGGGCCGAATGTCTGGAGCTTTCTTT CASSERGRMSGAFF
TRBD1 TRBJ2-7 TRBV7-8 - TGTGCCAGCAGCACCCGACAGGGGGCTTCCTACGAGCAGTACTTC CASSTRQGASYEQYF
TRBD2 TRBJ2-3 TRBV7-9 - TGTGCCAGCAGCTTTAGCGGGGGGGCAGATACGCAGTATTTT CASSFSGGADTQYF
- TRBJ1-6 TRBV6-2/TRBV6-3 - TGTGCCAGCAGTTCCCCCGCGCATAGGGAGGATCCCCTCCACTTT CASSSPAHREDPLHF
- TRBJ2-5 TRBV7-2 - TGTGCCAGCAGTTACAGGGGGGGGACCGCATTTTCAGGGACCCAGTACTTC CASSYRGGTAFSGTQYF
TRBD2 TRBJ2-5 TRBV4-3 - TGCGCCAGCAGCCCGCTGTCTAGCGGGGGGCTGGAGACCCAGTACTTC CASSPLSSGGLETQYF
TRBD1 TRBJ2-2 TRBV11-2 - TGTGCCAGCAGCTCGACAGGGGGCTGGGGTGGGGAGCTGTTTTTT CASSSTGGWGGELFF
- TRBJ2-7 TRBV7-9 few TGTGCCAGCAGCTTAGCGGTCCTCGACGGAGGCGAGCAGTACTTC CASSLAVLDGGEQYF
- TRBJ1-3 TRBV7-9 - TGTGCCAGCAGCTTGCCCAGGAGACAGCCTGGAAACACCATATATTTT CASSLPRRQPGNTIYF
- TRBJ2-5 TRBV7-2 - TGTGCCAGCAGCCCTATCAGGGTCGCAGAGACCCAGTACTTC CASSPIRVAETQYF
- TRBJ2-5 TRBV5-4 - TGTGCCAGCAGCCTTTCCAGGGCCCAAGAGACCCAGTACTTC CASSLSRAQETQYF
TRBD2 TRBJ2-1 TRBV7-2 - TGTGCCAGCAGCCGTAGCGGGAGCCAACCGGGGGAGCAGTTCTTC CASSRSGSQPGEQFF
TRBD2 TRBJ2-1 TRBV11-3 - TGTGCCAGCAGCTTAGCCGGACTAGCCAAATACAATGAGCAGTTCTTC CASSLAGLAKYNEQFF
- TRBJ2-2 TRBV27 - TGTGCCAGCAGACCCGACAGGACAACCGGGGAGCTGTTTTTT CASRPDRTTGELFF
- TRBJ2-1 TRBV2 - TGTGCCAGCACGTACAGCTCCTACAATGAGCAGTTCTTC CASTYSSYNEQFF
- TRBJ1-1 TRBV9 once TGTGCCAGCAGCGTAGCCCCGGAGGCTGAAGCTTTCTTT CASSVAPEAEAFF
TRBD1 TRBJ1-1 TRBV6-2/TRBV6-3 - TGTGCCAGCAGTGATCGGGACAGGGAGGGAGCTTTCTTT CASSDRDREGAFF
TRBD2 TRBJ2-1 TRBV15 - TGTGCCACCAGCAGAGATAGCGGGAGGGCCGGGGAGCAGTTCTTC CATSRDSGRAGEQFF